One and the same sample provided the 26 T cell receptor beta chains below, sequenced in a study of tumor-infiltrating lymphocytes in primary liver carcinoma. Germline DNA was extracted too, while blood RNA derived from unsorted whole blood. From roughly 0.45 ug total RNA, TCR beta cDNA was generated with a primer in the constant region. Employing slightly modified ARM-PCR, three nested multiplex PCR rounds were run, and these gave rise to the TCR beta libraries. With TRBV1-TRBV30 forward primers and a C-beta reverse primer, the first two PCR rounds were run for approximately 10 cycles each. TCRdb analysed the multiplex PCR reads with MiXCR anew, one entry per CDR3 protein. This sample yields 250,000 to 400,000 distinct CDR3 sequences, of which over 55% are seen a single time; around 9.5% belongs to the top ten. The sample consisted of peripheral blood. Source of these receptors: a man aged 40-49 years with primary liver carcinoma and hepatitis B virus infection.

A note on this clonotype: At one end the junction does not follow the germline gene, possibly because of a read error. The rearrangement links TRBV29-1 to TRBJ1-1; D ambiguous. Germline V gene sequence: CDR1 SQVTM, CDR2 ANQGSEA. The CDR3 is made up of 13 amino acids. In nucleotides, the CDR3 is TGCAGCGTTGAAATGGCCCTGAAGACTGAAGCTTTCTTT. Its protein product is CSVEMALKTEAFF.

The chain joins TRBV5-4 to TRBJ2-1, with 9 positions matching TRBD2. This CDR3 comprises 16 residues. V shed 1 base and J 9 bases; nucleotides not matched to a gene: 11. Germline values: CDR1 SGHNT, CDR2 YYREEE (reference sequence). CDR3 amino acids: CASSLLGSGGSGEQFF. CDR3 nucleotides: TGTGCCAGCAGCTTGTTGGGTAGCGGGGGATCAGGTGAGCAGTTCTTC.

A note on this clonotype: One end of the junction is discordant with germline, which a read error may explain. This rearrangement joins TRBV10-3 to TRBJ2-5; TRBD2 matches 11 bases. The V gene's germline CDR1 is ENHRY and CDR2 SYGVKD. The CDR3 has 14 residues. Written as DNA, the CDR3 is TGTGCCATCAGTACTAGCGGGAGCGAAGAGACCCAGCACTTC. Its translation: CAISTSGSEETQHF.

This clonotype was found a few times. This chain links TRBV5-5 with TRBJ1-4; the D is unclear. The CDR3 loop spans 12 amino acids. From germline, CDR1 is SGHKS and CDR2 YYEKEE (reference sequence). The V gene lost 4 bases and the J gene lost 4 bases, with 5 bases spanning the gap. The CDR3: CASSGVNEKLFF. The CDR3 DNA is TGTGCCAGCAGCGGGGTTAATGAAAAACTGTTTTTT.

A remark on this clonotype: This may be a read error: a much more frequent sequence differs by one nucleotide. The CDR3 nucleotides read TGCAGCATCCAGGTCTTCTCACTAGCGGGCACCTACGAGCAGTACTTC. This gives the protein CSIQVFSLAGTYEQYF. This chain links TRBV29-1 with TRBJ2-7; 9 bases align to TRBD2. V shed 8 bases, J shed 2 bases, and the junction held 16 bases outside the gene matches. The CDR3 runs 16 residues. The germline CDR1 and CDR2 sequences are SQVTM and ANQGSEA.

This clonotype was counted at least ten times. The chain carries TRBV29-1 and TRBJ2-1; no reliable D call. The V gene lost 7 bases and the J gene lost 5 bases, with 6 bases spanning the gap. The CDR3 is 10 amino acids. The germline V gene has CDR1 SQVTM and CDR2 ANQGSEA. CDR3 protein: CSAGDNEQFF. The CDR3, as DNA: TGCAGCGCAGGCGACAATGAGCAGTTCTTC.

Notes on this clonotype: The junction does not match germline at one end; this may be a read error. CDR3 amino acids: CAGRTSGSYEQYF. As DNA, the CDR3 is TGTGCCGGCAGGACTAGCGGGAGTTACGAGCAGTACTTC. The V and J genes are TRBV6-5 and TRBJ2-7, with 13 bases that match TRBD2. Per germline, CDR1 MNHEY and CDR2 SVGAGI. This CDR3 has 13 amino acids.

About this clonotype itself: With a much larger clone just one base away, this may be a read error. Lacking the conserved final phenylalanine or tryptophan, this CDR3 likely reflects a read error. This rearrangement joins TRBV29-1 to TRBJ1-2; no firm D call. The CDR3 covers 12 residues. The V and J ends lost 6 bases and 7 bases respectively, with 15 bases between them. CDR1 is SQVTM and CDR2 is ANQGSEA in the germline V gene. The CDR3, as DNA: TGCAGCGTAAGAAAGGAGAATGCTGGCTACACCTTG. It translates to CSVRKENAGYTL.

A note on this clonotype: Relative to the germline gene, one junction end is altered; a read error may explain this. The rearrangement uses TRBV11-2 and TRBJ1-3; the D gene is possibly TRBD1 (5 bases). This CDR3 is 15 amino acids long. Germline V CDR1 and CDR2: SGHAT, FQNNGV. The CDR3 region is CASGLLRGSGNTIYF. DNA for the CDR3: TGTGCCAGCGGCTTATTAAGGGGCTCTGGAAACACCATATATTTT.

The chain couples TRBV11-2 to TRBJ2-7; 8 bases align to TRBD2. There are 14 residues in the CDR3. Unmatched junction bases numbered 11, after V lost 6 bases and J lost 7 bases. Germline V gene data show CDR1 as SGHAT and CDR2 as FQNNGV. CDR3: CASSVAGGRREQYF. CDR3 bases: TGTGCCAGCAGTGTGGCTGGCGGGAGGCGGGAGCAGTACTTC.

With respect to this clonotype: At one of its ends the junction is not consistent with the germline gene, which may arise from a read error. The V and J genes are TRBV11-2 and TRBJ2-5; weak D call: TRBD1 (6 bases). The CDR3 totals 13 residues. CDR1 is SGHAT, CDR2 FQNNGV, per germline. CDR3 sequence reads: CASSRAGEEIQYF. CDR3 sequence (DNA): TGTGCCAGCAGCCGGGCAGGGGAAGAGATCCAGTACTTC.

The CDR3 DNA follows: TGTGCCAGCAGCCTAAGGGCCGATTTAGAACCTTTCTTT. It yields the protein CASSLRADLEPFF. The chain has TRBV11-2 and TRBJ1-1; D not resolved. This CDR3 is 13 amino acids long. Germline-derived CDR1 and CDR2 are SGHAT and FQNNGV. The germline V and J ends were trimmed by 5 bases and 12 bases, with 19 bases remaining between them.

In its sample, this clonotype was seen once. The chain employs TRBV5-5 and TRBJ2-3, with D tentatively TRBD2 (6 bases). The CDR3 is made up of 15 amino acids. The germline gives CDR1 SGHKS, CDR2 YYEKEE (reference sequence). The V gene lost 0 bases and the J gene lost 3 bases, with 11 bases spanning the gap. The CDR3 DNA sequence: TGTGCCAGCAGCTTGGGGAATAGCGGAACAGATACGCAGTATTTT. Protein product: CASSLGNSGTDTQYF. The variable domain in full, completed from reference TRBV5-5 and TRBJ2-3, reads DAGVTQSPTHLIKTRGQQVTLRCSPISGHKSVSWYQQVLGQGPQFIFQYYEKEERGRGNFPDRFSARQFPNYSSELNVNALLLGDSALYLCASSLGNSGTDTQYFGPGTRLTVL.

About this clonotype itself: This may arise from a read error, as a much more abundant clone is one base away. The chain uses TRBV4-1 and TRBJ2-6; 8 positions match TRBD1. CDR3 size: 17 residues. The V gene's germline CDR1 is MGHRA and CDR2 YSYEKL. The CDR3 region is CASSQGGQVSWANVLTF. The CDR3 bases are TGCGCCAGCAGCCAAGGGGGACAGGTCTCTTGGGCCAACGTCCTGACTTTC.

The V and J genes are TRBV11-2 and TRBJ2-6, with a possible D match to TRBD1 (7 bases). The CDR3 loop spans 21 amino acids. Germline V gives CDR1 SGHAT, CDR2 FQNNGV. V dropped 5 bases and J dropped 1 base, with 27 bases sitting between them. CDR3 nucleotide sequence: TGTGCCAGCAGCATGGGGGGATACAGGGGCATTTCCCTTTCTGGGGCCAACGTCCTGACTTTC. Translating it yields CASSMGGYRGISLSGANVLTF.

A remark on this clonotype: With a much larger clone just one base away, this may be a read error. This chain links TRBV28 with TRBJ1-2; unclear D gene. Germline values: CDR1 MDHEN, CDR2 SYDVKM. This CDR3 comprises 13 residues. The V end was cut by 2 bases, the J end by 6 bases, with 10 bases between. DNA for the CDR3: TGTGCCAGCAGTTTAATGGTCAGCAATGGCTACACCTTC. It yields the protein CASSLMVSNGYTF.

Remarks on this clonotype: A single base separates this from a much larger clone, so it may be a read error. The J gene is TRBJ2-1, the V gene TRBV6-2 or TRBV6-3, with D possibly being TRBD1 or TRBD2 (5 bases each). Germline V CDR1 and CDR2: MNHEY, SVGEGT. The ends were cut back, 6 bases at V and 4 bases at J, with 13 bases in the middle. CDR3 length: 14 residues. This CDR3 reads CASSRPGPYNEQFF. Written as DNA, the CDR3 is TGTGCCAGCAGCCGACCGGGACCTTACAATGAGCAGTTCTTC.

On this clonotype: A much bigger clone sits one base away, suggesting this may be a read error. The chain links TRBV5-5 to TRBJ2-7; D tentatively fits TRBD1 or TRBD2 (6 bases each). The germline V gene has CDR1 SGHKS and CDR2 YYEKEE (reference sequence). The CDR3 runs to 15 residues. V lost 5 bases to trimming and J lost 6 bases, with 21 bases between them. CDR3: CASSYGGRGACEQYF. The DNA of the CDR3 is TGTGCCAGCAGTTACGGGGGCAGGGGAGCCTGCGAGCAGTACTTC.

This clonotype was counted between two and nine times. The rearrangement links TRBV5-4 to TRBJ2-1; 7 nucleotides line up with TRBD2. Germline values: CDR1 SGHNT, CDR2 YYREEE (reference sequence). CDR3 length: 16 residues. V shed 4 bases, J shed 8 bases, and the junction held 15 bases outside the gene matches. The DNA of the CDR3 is TGTGCCAGCAGCCTGGCATCGGGGGGAATGTGGGATGAGCAGTTCTTC. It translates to CASSLASGGMWDEQFF.

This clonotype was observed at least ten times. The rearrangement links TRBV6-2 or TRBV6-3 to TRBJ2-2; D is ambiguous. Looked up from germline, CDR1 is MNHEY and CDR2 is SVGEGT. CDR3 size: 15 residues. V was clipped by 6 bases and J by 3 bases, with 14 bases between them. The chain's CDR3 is CASSHPRSYTGELFF. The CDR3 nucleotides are TGTGCCAGCAGCCACCCCCGGAGCTACACCGGGGAGCTGTTTTTT.

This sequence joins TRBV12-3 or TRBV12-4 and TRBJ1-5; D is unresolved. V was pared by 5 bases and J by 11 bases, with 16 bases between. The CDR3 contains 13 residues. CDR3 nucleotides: TGTGCCAGCAGTCTTTGGACGGGAGAGACCCAGCATTTT. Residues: CASSLWTGETQHF.

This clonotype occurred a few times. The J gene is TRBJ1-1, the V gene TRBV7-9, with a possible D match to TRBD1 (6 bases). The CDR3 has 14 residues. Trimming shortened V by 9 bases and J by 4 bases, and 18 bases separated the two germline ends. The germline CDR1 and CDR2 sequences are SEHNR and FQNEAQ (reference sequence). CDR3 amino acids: CASLPQGFSTEAFF. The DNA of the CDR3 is TGTGCCAGTCTACCCCAGGGGTTTAGCACTGAAGCTTTCTTT.

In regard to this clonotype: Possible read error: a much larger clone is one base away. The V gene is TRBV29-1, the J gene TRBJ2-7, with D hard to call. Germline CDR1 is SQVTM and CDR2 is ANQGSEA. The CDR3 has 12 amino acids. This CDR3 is CSPPITLYEEYF. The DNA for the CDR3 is TGCAGCCCACCAATTACACTCTACGAGGAGTACTTC.

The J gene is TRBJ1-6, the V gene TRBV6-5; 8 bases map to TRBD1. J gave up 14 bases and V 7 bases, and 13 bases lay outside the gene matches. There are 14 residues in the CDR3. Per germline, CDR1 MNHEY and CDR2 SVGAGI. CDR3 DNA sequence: TGTGCCAGCACCCGGACAGGGTCCCTTCGGGCCCTCCACTTT. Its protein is CASTRTGSLRALHF.

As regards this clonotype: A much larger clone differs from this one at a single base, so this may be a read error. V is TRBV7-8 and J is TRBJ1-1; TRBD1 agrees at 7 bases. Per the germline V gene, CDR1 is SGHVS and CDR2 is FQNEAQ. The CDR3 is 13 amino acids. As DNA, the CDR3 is TGTGCCCGCAGCTTAGGGGGCATAGTTGAAGCTTTCTTT. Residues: CARSLGGIVEAFF.

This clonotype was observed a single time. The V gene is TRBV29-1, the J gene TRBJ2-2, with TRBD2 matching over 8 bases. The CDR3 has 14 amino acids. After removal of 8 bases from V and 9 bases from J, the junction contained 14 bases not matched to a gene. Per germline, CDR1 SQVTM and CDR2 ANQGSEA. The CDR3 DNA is TGCAGCTTTATTAGCGGGAAATCTCCCAGGGAGCTGTTTTTT. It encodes CSFISGKSPRELFF.